This T cell receptor beta chain was captured by sequencing in a study of siplizumab effects on memory and regulatory T cells. The CDR3 covers 16 residues. In germline, CDR1 is SGHDT, CDR2 YYEEEE. Trimming removed 4 bases from V and 2 bases from J, with 17 bases in between. The assay was immunoSEQ multiplex PCR, and TCRdb's table has in-frame clones only and misses some. Of under 150,000 clones listed, roughly 94% were seen once; the top ten hold about 1.8%. The origin of this receptor is a human donor in good health. The chain uses TRBV5-6 and TRBJ2-3, with D tentatively TRBD2 (6 bases). The sequenced sample was non-Treg CD4+ T cells sorted from blood. CDR3 region: CASSRPGRGHTDTQYF. The CDR3 nucleotides are TGTGCCAGCAGCCGACCTGGGCGGGGTCACACAGATACGCAGTATTTT.